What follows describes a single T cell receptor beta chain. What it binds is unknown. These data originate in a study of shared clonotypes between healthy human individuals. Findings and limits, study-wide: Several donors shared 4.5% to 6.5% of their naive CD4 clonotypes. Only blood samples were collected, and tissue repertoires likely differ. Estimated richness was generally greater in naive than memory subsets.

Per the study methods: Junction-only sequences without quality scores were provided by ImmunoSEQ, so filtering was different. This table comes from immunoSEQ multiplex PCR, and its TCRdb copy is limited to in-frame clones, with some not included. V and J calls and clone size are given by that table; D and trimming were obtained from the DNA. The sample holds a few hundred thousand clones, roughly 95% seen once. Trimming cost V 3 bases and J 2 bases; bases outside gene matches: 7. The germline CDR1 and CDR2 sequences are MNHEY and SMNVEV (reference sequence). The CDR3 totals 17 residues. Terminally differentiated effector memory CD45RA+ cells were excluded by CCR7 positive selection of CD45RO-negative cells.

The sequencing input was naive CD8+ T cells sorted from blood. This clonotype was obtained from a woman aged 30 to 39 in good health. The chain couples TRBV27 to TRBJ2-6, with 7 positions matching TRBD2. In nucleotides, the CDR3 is TGTGCCAGCAGTTTCCCACCGGCGGGGGCTGGGGCCAACGTCCTGACTTTC. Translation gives CASSFPPAGAGANVLTF.